This T cell receptor beta chain was sequenced for a study of blood T cell repertoires in COVID-19. Study-wide context: Acute and convalescent COVID-19 samples came from the United States, Italy and Spain. In each case, the material was cDNA or gDNA derived from T cells, B-cell-depleted T cells, or PBMCs.

Methods used by the authors: For nucleated cells, counts were estimated from reference gene primer amplification. The protocol was immunoSEQ multiplex PCR, while the TCRdb copy is restricted to in-frame clones and leaves out a portion. Clonal size and the V and J genes are those of that table, whereas D and trimming came from the DNA. The sample consists of approximately 30,000 clones, roughly 90% of them appearing once. Germline V gene data show CDR1 as SQVTM and CDR2 as ANQGSEA. The CDR3 is 14 amino acids. V lost 6 bases, J lost 0 bases, and 5 bases stayed unmatched. The chain carries TRBV29-1 and TRBJ2-3; 8 nucleotides agree with TRBD1. Sample: peripheral blood. The source of this sequence is a human donor with active COVID-19. The donor label of this sample is uncertain. CDR3 DNA: TGCAGCGTAGCCAGGACAGGGAGCACAGATACGCAGTATTTT. Amino acid sequence: CSVARTGSTDTQYF.